The 32 T cell receptor beta chains presented below share a single source sample, sequenced in a study of cytomegalovirus exposure and HLA in healthy donors. PCR used 60 Vbeta primers and 13 Jbeta primers. Assay used: immunoSEQ multiplex PCR; TCRdb lists only in-frame clones, some missing. Of approximately 180,000 clones detected, 55% to 75% appear once; the ten largest clones hold roughly 2.5%. Input material: PBMCs. These receptors originate from a human donor in good health.

The rearrangement joins TRBV19 to TRBJ1-1; perhaps TRBD1 as D (5 bases). Germline assignment: CDR1 LNHDA and CDR2 SQIVND (reference sequence). Deletions cut 7 bases from V and 4 bases from J, with 13 bases between. The CDR3 consists of 13 residues. CDR3 sequence reads: CASTLREGTEAFF. The CDR3 coding sequence is TGTGCCAGTACCCTCAGGGAGGGCACTGAAGCTTTCTTT. The entire variable domain, with the rest obtained from reference TRBV19 and TRBJ1-1, is as follows: DGGITQSPKYLFRKEGQNVTLSCEQNLNHDAMYWYRQDPGQGLRLIYYSQIVNDFQKGDIAEGYSVSREKKESFPLTVTSAQKNPTAFYLCASTLREGTEAFFGQGTRLTVV.

The V and J genes are TRBV7-9 and TRBJ2-3; 9 nucleotides match TRBD1. This CDR3 comprises 17 residues. Germline V gives CDR1 SEHNR, CDR2 FQNEAQ (reference sequence). V dropped 5 bases and J dropped 3; count of bases not matched to a gene: 12. The CDR3 nucleotides are TGTGCCAGCAGCCCCCGGATTTCAGGACAGGGGACAGATACGCAGTATTTT. Translating gives CASSPRISGQGTDTQYF.

The genes are TRBV29-1 and TRBJ2-4; tentative D call: TRBD2 (5 bases). In germline, CDR1 is SQVTM, CDR2 ANQGSEA. With 2 bases removed from V and 4 bases from J, the gap between germline ends came to 15 bases. This CDR3 has 15 amino acids. CDR3 coding DNA: TGCAGCGTTGAACTCCAGAGCGGCGGGAAAAACATTCAGTACTTC. Protein: CSVELQSGGKNIQYF.

Of note for this clone: A clone one base away is much larger, so this may be a read error. The J gene is TRBJ1-5, the V gene TRBV6-1; 10 positions match TRBD1. V lost 4 bases and J lost 2; bases outside the gene matches: 2. There are 15 residues in the CDR3. Germline CDR1 reads MNHNS; CDR2 reads SASEGT. For the CDR3, the DNA is TGTGCCAGCAGTGTAGGGACAGGGGGCAATCAGCCCCAGCATTTT. Its translation: CASSVGTGGNQPQHF.

J is TRBJ2-3 and V is TRBV9, with TRBD2 matching 10 bases. Looked up from germline, CDR1 is SGDLS and CDR2 is YYNGEE. J lost 6 bases, V lost 0 bases, and 4 bases had no gene match. The CDR3 runs to 15 residues. This CDR3 reads CASSVESSGGDTQYF. CDR3 bases: TGTGCCAGCAGCGTAGAATCTAGCGGGGGCGATACGCAGTATTTT.

The chain uses TRBV7-2 and TRBJ2-3; possible D gene TRBD2, 5 bases. The CDR3 loop spans 12 amino acids. Trimming pared 6 bases from V and 4 bases from J, leaving 8 bases between. Germline loops: CDR1 SGHTA, CDR2 FQGNSA. For the CDR3, the DNA is TGTGCCAGCAGACTAGTCGCAGATACGCAGTATTTT. Encoded protein: CASRLVADTQYF.

The table lists this clone with a few counts. This chain links TRBV27 with TRBJ1-3; perhaps TRBD1 as D (5 bases). The CDR3 has 15 amino acids. Trimming pared 8 bases from V and 0 bases from J, leaving 14 bases between. The germline V gene has CDR1 MNHEY and CDR2 SMNVEV (reference sequence). CDR3 region: CASGLQVRSGNTIYF. The CDR3 bases are TGTGCCAGCGGACTACAGGTTCGCTCTGGAAACACCATATATTTT.

The V and J genes are TRBV11-1 and TRBJ1-5; a possible D gene is TRBD1 (5 bases). This CDR3 is 13 amino acids long. Germline-derived CDR1 and CDR2 are SGHAT and FQDESV (reference sequence). Trimming pared 5 bases from V and 4 bases from J, leaving 9 bases between. CDR3 in amino acids: CASSHGTNQPQHF. CDR3 DNA: TGTGCCAGCAGCCACGGGACTAATCAGCCCCAGCATTTT.

The V gene is TRBV7-9, the J gene TRBJ1-4; TRBD1 aligns across 7 bases. V dropped 5 bases and J dropped 6; count of bases not matched to a gene: 9. The CDR3 sequence is 15 residues long. Germline V gives CDR1 SEHNR, CDR2 FQNEAQ (reference sequence). In nucleotides, the CDR3 is TGTGCCAGCAGCCCGGGACAGCGGGAGGATGAAAAACTGTTTTTT. Translated, it gives CASSPGQREDEKLFF.

CDR3 sequence reads: CASSSRFAYEQYF. In nucleotides, the CDR3 is TGTGCCAGCAGTTCCCGGTTCGCCTACGAGCAGTACTTC. The chain couples TRBV11-1 to TRBJ2-7, with D unclear. Trimming pared 6 bases from V and 2 bases from J, leaving 11 bases between. The length of the CDR3 is 13 residues. CDR1 SGHAT and CDR2 FQDESV come from the germline V gene (reference sequence).

This clone showed up just a few times. The rearrangement uses TRBV5-4 and TRBJ1-2; weak D call: TRBD1 (6 bases). The CDR3 extends over 14 amino acids. Germline CDR1 reads SGHNT; CDR2 reads YYREEE (reference sequence). The V gene lost 1 base and the J gene lost 3 bases, with 10 bases spanning the gap. The CDR3, as DNA: TGTGCCAGCAGCTTGCAAGACAGGTACTATGGCTACACCTTC. It is translated as CASSLQDRYYGYTF.

The gene calls are TRBV27 and TRBJ1-4; D perhaps matches TRBD1 (5 bases). Deletions cut 5 bases from V and 7 bases from J, with 23 bases between. Germline CDR1 MNHEY, CDR2 SMNVEV (reference sequence). CDR3 length: 17 residues. The CDR3 is CASSGGTMGGVGEKLFF. CDR3 sequence (DNA): TGTGCCAGCAGTGGGGGTACCATGGGAGGGGTGGGTGAAAAACTGTTTTTT. The whole variable domain, remainder taken from reference TRBV27 and TRBJ1-4, is EAQVTQNPRYLITVTGKKLTVTCSQNMNHEYMSWYRQDPGLGLRQIYYSMNVEVTDKGDVPEGYKVSRKEKRNFPLILESPSPNQTSLYFCASSGGTMGGVGEKLFFGSGTQLSVL.

The chain joins TRBV13 to TRBJ2-7; 8 positions agree with TRBD1. Trimming at V came to 5 bases and at J to 3 bases, leaving 9 bases not matched to a gene. CDR3 length equals 15 residues. The germline CDR1 and CDR2 sequences are PRHDT and FYEKMQ (reference sequence). The CDR3 region is CASSPSGTGHYEQYF. DNA of the CDR3: TGTGCCAGCAGCCCCTCCGGGACAGGACACTACGAGCAGTACTTC.

The chain is built from TRBV27 and TRBJ1-6, with D perhaps matching TRBD1 (6 bases). The CDR3 is 13 amino acids. CDR1 MNHEY and CDR2 SMNVEV come from the germline V gene (reference sequence). The V gene lost 9 bases and the J gene lost 9 bases, with 15 bases spanning the gap. In nucleotides, the CDR3 is TGTGCCAGTTCAGGGGAATTAAGTTCACCCCTCCACTTT. It specifies CASSGELSSPLHF.

This clone was recorded a few times. The chain recombines TRBV9 with TRBJ1-4, with D possibly TRBD1 on 6 matching bases. Germline values: CDR1 SGDLS, CDR2 YYNGEE. V lost 0 bases and J lost 4, with 7 bases in between. The CDR3 consists of 14 residues. This CDR3 reads CASSVEGGNEKLFF. The CDR3 bases are TGTGCCAGCAGCGTAGAAGGGGGTAATGAAAAACTGTTTTTT. The full variable domain, rest sourced from reference TRBV9 and TRBJ1-4, is DSGVTQTPKHLITATGQRVTLRCSPRSGDLSVYWYQQSLDQGLQFLIQYYNGEERAKGNILERFSAQQFPDLHSELNLSSLELGDSALYFCASSVEGGNEKLFFGSGTQLSVL.

There are a few counts of this clone. The gene calls are TRBV5-4 and TRBJ1-3; no reliable D call. V was clipped by 4 bases and J by 1 base, with 15 bases between them. CDR3 length equals 16 residues. CDR1 and CDR2 (germline): SGHNT, YYREEE (reference sequence). DNA of the CDR3: TGTGCCAGCAGCCCCGGCGGGCGGCTATCTGGAAACACCATATATTTT. This codes for CASSPGGRLSGNTIYF.

Remarks on this clone: A much bigger clone sits one base away, suggesting this may be a read error. The chain employs TRBV6-5 and TRBJ2-5; a possible D gene is TRBD1 (5 bases). The J call is doubtful: the DNA matches TRBJ2-7 better. CDR3 size: 12 residues. Germline V gene data show CDR1 as MNHEY and CDR2 as SVGAGI. CDR3 sequence: CASSPDSDEQYF. CDR3 coding DNA: TGTGCCAGCAGCCCCGACAGCGACGAGCAGTACTTC.

The rearrangement joins TRBV5-1 to TRBJ2-2; D is possibly TRBD1 (6 bases). Per germline, CDR1 SGHRS and CDR2 YFSETQ. The CDR3 runs to 15 residues. With 4 bases removed from V and 3 bases from J, the gap between germline ends came to 13 bases. DNA for the CDR3: TGCGCCAGCAGCCAACCCAGGGGAGACACCGGGGAGCTGTTTTTT. It yields the protein CASSQPRGDTGELFF. The full variable domain, with the rest looked up from reference TRBV5-1 and TRBJ2-2, is KAGVTQTPRYLIKTRGQQVTLSCSPISGHRSVSWYQQTPGQGLQFLFEYFSETQRNKGNFPGRFSGRQFSNSRSEMNVSTLELGDSALYLCASSQPRGDTGELFFGEGSRLTVL.

The chain uses TRBV7-6 and TRBJ2-3; 7 bases fit TRBD2. Germline loops: CDR1 SGHVS, CDR2 FNYEAQ. V trimming: 5 bases; J trimming: 2 bases; junction bases outside the gene matches: 7. The CDR3 has 15 amino acids. The CDR3 nucleotides read TGTGCCAGCAGCGTAAGCGGGGCAAACACAGATACGCAGTATTTT. This sequence encodes CASSVSGANTDTQYF. Variable domain in full (rest from reference TRBV7-6 and TRBJ2-3): GAGVSQSPRYKVTKRGQDVALRCDPISGHVSLYWYRQALGQGPEFLTYFNYEAQQDKSGLPNDRFSAERPEGSISTLTIQRTEQRDSAMYRCASSVSGANTDTQYFGPGTRLTVL.

This clone has a single count. At one end the junction does not follow the germline gene, possibly because of a read error. The chain combines TRBV7-2 with TRBJ2-2; D ambiguous. The CDR3 runs 14 residues. CDR1 and CDR2 from the germline V gene are SGHTA and FQGNSA. The CDR3 nucleotides are TGTGCCAGCAGCAAACGGAGCAACACCGAGGAGCTGTTTTTT. Amino acids: CASSKRSNTEELFF.

In this sample, this clone turned up a few times. This chain links TRBV7-2 with TRBJ1-1, with no clear D. Germline V gene lookup returns CDR1 SGHTA and CDR2 FQGNSA. The CDR3 loop spans 14 amino acids. V shed 2 bases and J shed 1 base, with 8 bases lying between them. CDR3 sequence reads: CASSLMAQNTEAFF. CDR3 nucleotide sequence: TGTGCCAGCAGCTTAATGGCTCAGAACACTGAAGCTTTCTTT.

This clone was counted between two and nine times. The chain carries TRBV10-2 and TRBJ2-1; 8 nucleotides align to TRBD1. Germline assignment: CDR1 WSHSY and CDR2 SAAADI. The CDR3 spans 14 residues. The ends lost 7 bases at V and 10 bases at J; junction bases unmatched: 12. CDR3 region: CASNPGGGVGEQFF. The DNA of the CDR3 is TGCGCCAGCAATCCAGGGGGCGGGGTAGGGGAGCAGTTCTTC.

This chain connects TRBV7-8 to TRBJ2-1; 13 bases fit TRBD2. This CDR3 is built from 19 residues. Germline trimming cut 0 bases from V and 9 bases from J; bases unmatched to any gene: 14. Germline CDR1 is SGHVS and CDR2 is FQNEAQ. Written as DNA, the CDR3 is TGTGCCAGCAGCTTAGCACTAGCGGGGGGGCCCGCCGATCGACGTGAGCAGTTCTTC. Translating gives CASSLALAGGPADRREQFF.

The chain has TRBV5-1 and TRBJ1-1; TRBD1 agrees at 9 bases. The V gene's germline CDR1 is SGHRS and CDR2 YFSETQ. Trimming took 0 bases from V and 1 from J; bases not matched to a gene: 7. This CDR3 has 17 amino acids. The CDR3 DNA sequence: TGCGCCAGCAGCTTGGGTTGGACAGGGGTAGGGAACACTGAAGCTTTCTTT. Encoded protein: CASSLGWTGVGNTEAFF.

This clone has a single count. The chain is built from TRBV19 and TRBJ2-7, with D perhaps matching TRBD1 (7 bases). Per germline, CDR1 LNHDA and CDR2 SQIVND (reference sequence). V was clipped by 5 bases and J by 3 bases, with 20 bases between them. The CDR3 contains 16 residues. For the CDR3, the DNA is TGTGCCAGTAGTGCGGGACCCCTCAGGGGGATCTACGAGCAGTACTTC. This translates into CASSAGPLRGIYEQYF.

This clone was picked up a small number of times. The CDR3 DNA reads TGTGCCAGCAGGGAGTACGGGGCGAACACCGGGGAGCTGTTTTTT. This encodes CASREYGANTGELFF. The V call is TRBV7-8, the J call TRBJ2-2, with a possible D match to TRBD2 (5 bases). V lost 6 bases, J lost 0 bases, and 11 bases lay in between. The germline gives CDR1 SGHVS, CDR2 FQNEAQ. This CDR3 is built from 15 residues. Variable domain in full (rest from reference TRBV7-8 and TRBJ2-2): GAGVSQSPRYKVAKRGQDVALRCDPISGHVSLFWYQQALGQGPEFLTYFQNEAQLDKSGLPSDRFFAERPEGSVSTLKIQRTQQEDSAVYLCASREYGANTGELFFGEGSRLTVL.

A word on this clone: One end of the junction fails to match germline, which may point to a read error. V usage is TRBV2 and J usage is TRBJ2-5; TRBD1 matches 8 bases. This CDR3 contains 15 residues. The germline V gene has CDR1 SNHLY and CDR2 FYNNEI. The CDR3 here is CASSEDQGAGETQYF. Written as DNA, the CDR3 is TGTGCCAGCAGCGAAGACCAGGGGGCTGGAGAGACCCAGTACTTC.

This chain uses TRBV25-1 with TRBJ2-3; D remains unclear. The V gene's germline CDR1 is MGHDK and CDR2 SYGVNS. V was cut by 7 bases and J by 1 base, with 9 bases left in between. This CDR3 contains 13 residues. The CDR3 DNA follows: TGTGCCAGCACCCCGGCGGGCACAGATACGCAGTATTTT. This codes for CASTPAGTDTQYF.

The chain links TRBV5-1 to TRBJ1-1; 7 nucleotides agree with TRBD1. This CDR3 region has 14 residues. J lost 7 bases, V lost 4 bases, and 10 bases had no gene match. Germline V gene lookup returns CDR1 SGHRS and CDR2 YFSETQ. For the CDR3, the DNA is TGCGCCAGCAGCGCCTACAGGGGAGAGGGTGAAGCTTTCTTT. It yields the protein CASSAYRGEGEAFF.

The chain uses TRBV14 and TRBJ1-1; TRBD1 matches at 7 bases. After removal of 1 base from V and 1 base from J, the junction contained 3 bases not matched to a gene. The CDR3 sequence is 15 residues long. The germline gives CDR1 SGHDN, CDR2 FVKESK. CDR3 sequence reads: CASSQAGTENTEAFF. The CDR3 DNA reads TGTGCCAGCAGCCAAGCCGGGACAGAGAACACTGAAGCTTTCTTT. The complete variable domain, with remaining parts taken from reference TRBV14 and TRBJ1-1, reads EAGVTQFPSHSVIEKGQTVTLRCDPISGHDNLYWYRRVMGKEIKFLLHFVKESKQDESGMPNNRFLAERTGGTYSTLKVQPAELEDSGVYFCASSQAGTENTEAFFGQGTRLTVV.

DNA of the CDR3: TGTGCCAGCAGTTCCTCGGACAGGGGGAACACTGAAGCTTTCTTT. Translated, it gives CASSSSDRGNTEAFF. J is TRBJ1-1 and V is TRBV6-6, with 9 bases identical to TRBD1. CDR3 size: 15 residues. The trim removed 4 bases at V and 1 base at J, leaving 4 bases unmatched. Germline V gene data show CDR1 as MNHNY and CDR2 as SVGAGI (reference sequence).

The rearrangement uses TRBV4-1 and TRBJ2-3, with D possibly being TRBD2 (6 bases). The CDR3 totals 14 residues. In germline, CDR1 is MGHRA, CDR2 YSYEKL. Trimming took off 5 bases at V and 0 bases at J, with 9 bases between the two ends. The CDR3 spells CASSDRGSTDTQYF. The CDR3 DNA sequence: TGCGCCAGCAGCGACCGGGGGAGCACAGATACGCAGTATTTT.